The 25 T cell receptor beta chains reported below all come from one sample, sequenced in a study of graft-versus-host responses after intestinal transplantation. Clones were read by immunoSEQ multiplex PCR, and TCRdb kept only the in-frame ones, dropping some. This table holds 20,000 to 25,000 clones, approximately 94% found once. The material was PBMCs, obtained 156 days after intestinal transplant. These receptor sequences come from a human patient who received an intestinal transplant, so some T cells may come from the graft donor.

The chain employs TRBV28 and TRBJ2-7; 7 nucleotides align to TRBD2. V shed 2 bases, J shed 13 bases, and the junction held 14 bases outside the gene matches. Germline V gives CDR1 MDHEN, CDR2 SYDVKM. This CDR3 comprises 14 residues. As DNA, the CDR3 is TGTGCCAGCAGTTTAGCGGGAGCAGGCTACGAGCCCTACTTC. This codes for CASSLAGAGYEPYF.

This rearrangement joins TRBV4-1 to TRBJ2-7, with 10 bases fitting TRBD2. The CDR3 totals 17 residues. Germline CDR1 is MGHRA and CDR2 is YSYEKL. The V and J ends lost 0 bases and 2 bases, in that order; junction bases with no gene match: 7. The CDR3 coding sequence is TGCGCCAGCAGCCAAGATCTTCACGGACTAGCGGCCTACGAGCAGTACTTC. Translating it yields CASSQDLHGLAAYEQYF.

A word on this clone: The sample contains more than one DNA sequence encoding this CDR3. CDR3: CASTEAGGGPSDTQYF. The CDR3 coding sequence is TGTGCCAGCACCGAGGCCGGAGGAGGGCCATCAGATACGCAGTATTTT. The V gene is TRBV28, the J gene TRBJ2-3, with D perhaps TRBD2 (6 bases). This CDR3 comprises 16 residues. Germline V gives CDR1 MDHEN, CDR2 SYDVKM. The V end lost 7 bases, the J end lost 4 bases, and 21 bases lay between the germline ends.

This chain uses TRBV10-2 with TRBJ2-3, with D perhaps being TRBD1 or TRBD2 (5 bases each). The CDR3 contains 12 residues. Germline V gives CDR1 WSHSY, CDR2 SAAADI. V shed 5 bases and J shed 6 bases, with 9 bases lying between them. CDR3: CASSQGADTQYF. The CDR3 DNA follows: TGCGCCAGCAGTCAGGGAGCGGATACGCAGTATTTT.

The chain uses TRBV10-2 and TRBJ1-2; no definite D call. The CDR3 is 14 residues long. The germline CDR1 and CDR2 sequences are WSHSY and SAAADI. Trimming removed 3 bases at V and 1 base at J, with 9 bases between. The CDR3 reads CASSDVLFNYGYTF. The CDR3 DNA sequence: TGCGCCAGCAGTGATGTTCTGTTTAACTATGGCTACACCTTC.

The chain couples TRBV9 to TRBJ2-1; D may be TRBD2 (5 bases). The CDR3 runs to 15 residues. The ends were cut back, 3 bases at V and 7 bases at J, with 17 bases in the middle. Germline V CDR1 and CDR2: SGDLS, YYNGEE. The DNA for the CDR3 is TGTGCCAGCAGCGGAGGCGGGCCACCAAGGAATGAGCAGTTCTTC. This sequence encodes CASSGGGPPRNEQFF.

The chain combines TRBV5-1 with TRBJ2-7; D possibly uses TRBD1 or TRBD2 (5 bases each). Germline lookup yields CDR1 SGHRS and CDR2 YFSETQ. This CDR3 has 14 amino acids. Trimming removed 0 bases at V and 2 bases at J, with 9 bases between. The CDR3 protein is CASSLVVGAYEQYF. CDR3 coding DNA: TGCGCCAGCAGCTTGGTGGTGGGGGCCTACGAGCAGTACTTC.

This clone was counted a few times. This chain joins TRBV7-6 and TRBJ2-3; D perhaps matches TRBD2 (6 bases). This CDR3 has 16 amino acids. Germline V CDR1 and CDR2: SGHVS, FNYEAQ. Trimming left V 4 bases short and J 0 bases short, with 14 bases between. The CDR3 sequence: CASSSGVGSSTDTQYF. The DNA for the CDR3 is TGTGCCAGCAGCTCGGGAGTCGGATCTAGCACAGATACGCAGTATTTT.

This clone was counted between two and nine times. The chain uses TRBV5-8 and TRBJ1-5, with 8 positions matching TRBD1. CDR3 length: 14 amino acids. The V segment lost 7 bases and the J segment 0 bases; nucleotides outside the gene matches: 3. Per the germline V gene, CDR1 is SGHTS and CDR2 is YDEGEE. In nucleotides, the CDR3 is TGTGCCAGCGGGACAGGCTATAGCAATCAGCCCCAGCATTTT. Its translation is CASGTGYSNQPQHF.

The chain couples TRBV29-1 to TRBJ1-1; 7 bases align to TRBD1. Germline CDR1 SQVTM, CDR2 ANQGSEA. The junction had 12 bases not matched to a gene; V was cut back by 1 base and J by 1 base. This CDR3 is built from 17 residues. The CDR3 bases are TGCAGCGTTGAAGTCATCTGCCAGGGGGGATGGAACACTGAAGCTTTCTTT. It yields the protein CSVEVICQGGWNTEAFF.

J is TRBJ2-7 and V is TRBV19; either TRBD1 or TRBD2 may supply D (5 bases each). Germline V CDR1 and CDR2: LNHDA, SQIVND (reference sequence). The CDR3 is 14 amino acids. The V gene lost 1 base and the J gene lost 5 bases, with 12 bases spanning the gap. As DNA, the CDR3 is TGTGCCAGTAGTATAGGGGACCCGGACGACGAGCAGTACTTC. It encodes CASSIGDPDDEQYF.

The chain couples TRBV10-3 to TRBJ2-7; D is unclear. This CDR3 spans 13 amino acids. Trimming left V 11 bases short and J 2 bases short, with 16 bases between. Per the germline V gene, CDR1 is ENHRY and CDR2 is SYGVKD. The CDR3 loop reads CAVTLSETYEQYF. DNA for the CDR3: TGTGCCGTTACCCTCTCGGAAACCTACGAGCAGTACTTC.

This rearrangement joins TRBV7-2 to TRBJ2-7, with TRBD2 identical over 7 bases. CDR1 SGHTA and CDR2 FQGNSA come from the germline V gene. The CDR3 runs 11 residues. V lost 4 bases to trimming and J lost 6 bases; unmatched junction nucleotides: 0. CDR3 nucleotides: TGTGCCAGCAGCTGGGGGGGCGAGCAGTACTTC. Translation: CASSWGGEQYF. The whole variable domain, remainder taken from reference TRBV7-2 and TRBJ2-7, is GAGVSQSPSNKVTEKGKDVELRCDPISGHTALYWYRQSLGQGLEFLIYFQGNSAPDKSGLPSDRFSAERTGGSVSTLTIQRTQQEDSAVYLCASSWGGEQYFGPGTRLTVT.

V is TRBV9 and J is TRBJ2-1; D unclear. This CDR3 contains 11 residues. CDR1 and CDR2 (germline): SGDLS, YYNGEE. Trimming cost V 4 bases and J 4 bases, with 3 bases left between them. The CDR3 loop is CASSLYNEQFF. As DNA, the CDR3 is TGTGCCAGCAGCCTGTACAATGAGCAGTTCTTC.

The rearrangement links TRBV27 to TRBJ2-7, with 11 bases identical to TRBD2. This CDR3 comprises 15 residues. CDR1 and CDR2 (germline): MNHEY, SMNVEV (reference sequence). Trimming at V came to 2 bases and at J to 2 bases, leaving 2 bases not matched to a gene. The CDR3, as DNA: TGTGCCAGCAGTTTAGATAGCGGGAGGGCCTACGAGCAGTACTTC. Amino acid sequence: CASSLDSGRAYEQYF.

This chain links TRBV10-2 with TRBJ2-6; the match to TRBD1 covers 9 bases. With 8 bases clipped from V and 2 bases from J, the junction kept 7 bases outside the gene matches. Germline values: CDR1 WSHSY, CDR2 SAAADI. The CDR3 has 16 amino acids. CDR3: CASSRQGVTGANVLTF. CDR3 coding DNA: TGCGCCAGCTCGAGACAGGGGGTGACTGGGGCCAACGTCCTGACTTTC.

The rearrangement links TRBV5-1 to TRBJ2-3, with TRBD1 matching 9 bases. CDR1 is SGHRS, CDR2 YFSETQ, per germline. V gave up 5 bases and J gave up 4 bases; unmatched junction bases: 5. The CDR3 sequence is 14 residues long. This CDR3 is CASSRTGEPDTQYF. CDR3 sequence (DNA): TGCGCCAGCAGTCGGACAGGGGAACCAGATACGCAGTATTTT.

This clone was observed a handful of times. The gene calls are TRBV4-1 and TRBJ2-6; 9 nucleotides agree with TRBD1. J was trimmed by 0 bases and V by 1 base; bases with no gene match: 7. This CDR3 contains 19 residues. Per the germline V gene, CDR1 is MGHRA and CDR2 is YSYEKL. The CDR3, as DNA: TGCGCCAGCAGCCAAGTCTTTCCGGGACAGGGCTCTGGGGCCAACGTCCTGACTTTC. It encodes CASSQVFPGQGSGANVLTF.

This chain uses TRBV6-1 with TRBJ2-1, with TRBD2 identical over 10 bases. V dropped 2 bases and J dropped 10; count of bases not matched to a gene: 5. Germline assignment: CDR1 MNHNS and CDR2 SASEGT. The CDR3 loop spans 14 amino acids. The CDR3 loop reads CASSEYLAGAEQFF. The CDR3 DNA sequence: TGTGCCAGCAGTGAATACCTAGCGGGAGCAGAGCAGTTCTTC.

The rearrangement joins TRBV30 to TRBJ2-1; 11 nucleotides match TRBD2. V lost 2 bases and J lost 2; bases outside the gene matches: 20. The V gene's germline CDR1 is GTSNPN and CDR2 SVGIG (reference sequence). The CDR3 spans 21 residues. The CDR3 sequence: CAWSSQGASGRKGAPYNEQFF. The DNA of the CDR3 is TGTGCCTGGAGTTCTCAGGGAGCTAGCGGGAGGAAGGGGGCCCCCTACAATGAGCAGTTCTTC. The full variable domain, completed using reference TRBV30 and TRBJ2-1, is SQTIHQWPATLVQPVGSPLSLECTVEGTSNPNLYWYRQAAGRGLQLLFYSVGIGQISSEVPQNLSASRPQDRQFILSSKKLLLSDSGFYLCAWSSQGASGRKGAPYNEQFFGPGTRLTVL.

The chain uses TRBV28 and TRBJ2-5; weak D call: TRBD1 (6 bases). The J call may be faulty, since TRBJ2-7 better matches the DNA end. Germline CDR1 reads MDHEN; CDR2 reads SYDVKM. The CDR3 contains 11 residues. CDR3 nucleotide sequence: TGTGGGTCAGGGGAGTCCTACGAGCAGTACTTC. Its protein product is CGSGESYEQYF.

V gene TRBV19 combines with J gene TRBJ2-4; tentative D call: TRBD1 (7 bases). Germline V gene data show CDR1 as LNHDA and CDR2 as SQIVND (reference sequence). The CDR3 spans 14 residues. Trimming shortened V by 7 bases and J by 7 bases, and 17 bases separated the two germline ends. For the CDR3, the DNA is TGTGCCAGTACCAGGGGGGACAGTGGGAACATTCAGTACTTC. The encoded protein is CASTRGDSGNIQYF.

This sequence joins TRBV7-2 and TRBJ2-2, with a weak D call TRBD2 (6 bases). CDR3 length: 18 amino acids. The germline V gene has CDR1 SGHTA and CDR2 FQGNSA. Between the trimmed V and J ends, which lost 4 bases and 3 bases, there was a span of 21 bases. Here the CDR3 reads CASSSEVGDWGYTGELFF. The CDR3 region has the DNA TGTGCCAGCAGCTCTGAGGTCGGGGACTGGGGGTACACCGGGGAGCTGTTTTTT.

Only a few counts were recorded for this clone. The rearrangement uses TRBV19 and TRBJ1-1; 7 bases align to TRBD1. This CDR3 region has 13 residues. V gave up 5 bases and J gave up 1 base; unmatched junction bases: 1. Germline loops: CDR1 LNHDA, CDR2 SQIVND (reference sequence). In nucleotides, the CDR3 is TGTGCCAGTAGTGACAGGGAGAACACTGAAGCTTTCTTT. It codes for CASSDRENTEAFF.

The J gene is TRBJ1-3, the V gene TRBV4-3; 7 bases map to TRBD1. The junction had 13 bases not matched to a gene; V was cut back by 3 bases and J by 8 bases. Per germline, CDR1 LGHNA and CDR2 YSLEER. This CDR3 comprises 16 residues. In nucleotides, the CDR3 is TGCGCCAGCAGCCAGGGCCGGGACAGCGGTCCTGACACCATATATTTT. This sequence encodes CASSQGRDSGPDTIYF.